Ten or more counts support the clone carrying this T cell receptor (beta chain). Its specificity is not known. The CDR3 spans 13 residues. Germline V gene data show CDR1 as SQVTM and CDR2 as ANQGSEA. Trimming stripped 4 bases from V and 2 bases from J, with 9 bases between. This sample is part of a study of metastatic and nonmetastatic thyroid tumors. Study summary: Across peripheral blood and tumor or nodule tissue samples taken from malignant and benign thyroid patients, the repertoires were compared with one another.

General study points: Relative to benign nodules, malignant thyroid tumors were reportedly characterized by significantly elevated TCR beta diversity in blood and tumor.

Methods used by the authors: The study built a papillary thyroid cancer distant-metastasis classifier from CDR3 differences across clinicopathological groups. MiXCR reprocessed the PCR reads for TCRdb. The V and J calls come from TCRdb's annotation, not from the publication. The table records 30,000 to 35,000 clones, less than 30% of them present only once. Before thyroid surgery, none of the patients had received any treatment. This rearrangement joins TRBV29-1 to TRBJ1-3; D is unresolved. The sequenced sample was blood. The sequence derives from a female donor with papillary thyroid cancer or a benign thyroid nodule (not recorded which). Some clones in this sample may be carry-over from other donors' samples. As DNA, the CDR3 is TGCAGCGTTGCCCCAAGCGCTGGAAACACCATATATTTT. Protein: CSVAPSAGNTIYF.